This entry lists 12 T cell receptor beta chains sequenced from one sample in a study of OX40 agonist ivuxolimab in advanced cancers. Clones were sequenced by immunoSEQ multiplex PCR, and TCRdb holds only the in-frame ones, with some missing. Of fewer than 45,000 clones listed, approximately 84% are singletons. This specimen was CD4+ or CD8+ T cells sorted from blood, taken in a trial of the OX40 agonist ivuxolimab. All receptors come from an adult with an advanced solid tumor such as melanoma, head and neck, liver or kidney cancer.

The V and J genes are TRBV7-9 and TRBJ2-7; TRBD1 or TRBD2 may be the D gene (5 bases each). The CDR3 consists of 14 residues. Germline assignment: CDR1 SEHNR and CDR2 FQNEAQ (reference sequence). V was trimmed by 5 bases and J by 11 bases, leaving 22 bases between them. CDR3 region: CASSTRDPRFVKYF. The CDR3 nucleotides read TGTGCCAGCAGCACCCGGGACCCCCGTTTTGTTAAGTACTTC.

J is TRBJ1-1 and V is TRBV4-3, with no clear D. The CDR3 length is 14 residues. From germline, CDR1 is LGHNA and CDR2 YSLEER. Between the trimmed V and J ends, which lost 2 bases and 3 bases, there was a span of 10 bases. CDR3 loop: CASSQHFKDTEAFF. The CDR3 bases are TGCGCCAGCAGCCAACACTTTAAAGACACTGAAGCTTTCTTT.

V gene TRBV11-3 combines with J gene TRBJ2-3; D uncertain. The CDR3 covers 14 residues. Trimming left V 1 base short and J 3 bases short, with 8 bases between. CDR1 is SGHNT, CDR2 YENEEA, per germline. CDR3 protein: CASSLGEVTDTQYF. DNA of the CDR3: TGTGCCAGCAGCTTAGGCGAAGTGACAGATACGCAGTATTTT.

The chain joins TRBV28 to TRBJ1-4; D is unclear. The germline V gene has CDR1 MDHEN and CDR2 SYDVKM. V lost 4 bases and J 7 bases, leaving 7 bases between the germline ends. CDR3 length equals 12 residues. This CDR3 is CASSSGVEKLFF. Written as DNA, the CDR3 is TGTGCCAGCAGTTCGGGCGTTGAAAAACTGTTTTTT.

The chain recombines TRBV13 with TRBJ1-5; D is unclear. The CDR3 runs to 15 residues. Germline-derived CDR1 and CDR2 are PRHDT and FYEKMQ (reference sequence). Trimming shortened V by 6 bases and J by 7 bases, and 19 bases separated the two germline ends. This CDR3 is CASSDSPGGNQPQHF. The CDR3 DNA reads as TGTGCCAGCAGTGATTCCCCGGGAGGGAACCAGCCCCAGCATTTT.

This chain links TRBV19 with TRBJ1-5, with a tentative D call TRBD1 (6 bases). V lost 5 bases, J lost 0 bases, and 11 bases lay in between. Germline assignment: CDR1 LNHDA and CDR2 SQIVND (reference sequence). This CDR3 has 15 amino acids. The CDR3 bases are TGTGCCAGTAGTCACGGACAGCATAGCAATCAGCCCCAGCATTTT. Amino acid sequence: CASSHGQHSNQPQHF.

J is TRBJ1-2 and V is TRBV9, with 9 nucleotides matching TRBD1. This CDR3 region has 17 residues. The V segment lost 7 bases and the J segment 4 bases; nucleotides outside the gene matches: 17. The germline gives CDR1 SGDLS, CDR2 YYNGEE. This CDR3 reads CASPRTGDYRASYGYTF. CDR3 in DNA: TGTGCCAGCCCAAGGACAGGGGACTACCGCGCAAGCTATGGCTACACCTTC.

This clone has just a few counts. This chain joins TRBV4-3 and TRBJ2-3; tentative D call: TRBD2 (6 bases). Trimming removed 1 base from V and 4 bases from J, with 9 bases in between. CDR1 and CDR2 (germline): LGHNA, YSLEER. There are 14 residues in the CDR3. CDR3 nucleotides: TGCGCCAGCAGCCAAGTCGGGACTTCAGATACGCAGTATTTT. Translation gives CASSQVGTSDTQYF.

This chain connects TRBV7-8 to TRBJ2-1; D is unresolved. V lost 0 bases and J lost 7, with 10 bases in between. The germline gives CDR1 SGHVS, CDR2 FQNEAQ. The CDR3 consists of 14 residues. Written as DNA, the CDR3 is TGTGCCAGCAGCTTAGCTCTGTCGAGGAATGAGCAGTTCTTC. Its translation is CASSLALSRNEQFF. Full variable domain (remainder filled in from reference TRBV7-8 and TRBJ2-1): GAGVSQSPRYKVAKRGQDVALRCDPISGHVSLFWYQQALGQGPEFLTYFQNEAQLDKSGLPSDRFFAERPEGSVSTLKIQRTQQEDSAVYLCASSLALSRNEQFFGPGTRLTVL.

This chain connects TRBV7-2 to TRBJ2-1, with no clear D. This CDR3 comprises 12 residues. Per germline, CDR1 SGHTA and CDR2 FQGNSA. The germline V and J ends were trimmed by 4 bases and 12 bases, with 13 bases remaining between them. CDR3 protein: CASSSNRASQFF. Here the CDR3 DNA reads TGTGCCAGCAGCTCGAATAGGGCGTCGCAGTTCTTC. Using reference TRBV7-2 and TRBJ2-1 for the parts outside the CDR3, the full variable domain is GAGVSQSPSNKVTEKGKDVELRCDPISGHTALYWYRQSLGQGLEFLIYFQGNSAPDKSGLPSDRFSAERTGGSVSTLTIQRTQQEDSAVYLCASSSNRASQFFGPGTRLTVL.

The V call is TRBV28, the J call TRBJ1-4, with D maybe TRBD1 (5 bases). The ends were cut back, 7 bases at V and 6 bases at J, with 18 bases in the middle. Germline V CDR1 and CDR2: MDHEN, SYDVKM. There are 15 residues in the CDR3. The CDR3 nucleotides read TGTGCCAGCACCCTGAACCAGGGAGTTTATGAAAAACTGTTTTTT. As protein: CASTLNQGVYEKLFF.

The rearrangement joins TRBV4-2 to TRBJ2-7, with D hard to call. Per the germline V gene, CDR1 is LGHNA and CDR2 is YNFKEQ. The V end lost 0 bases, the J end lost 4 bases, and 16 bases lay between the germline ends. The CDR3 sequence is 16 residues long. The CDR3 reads CASSQERNHPSYEQYF. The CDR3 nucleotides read TGTGCCAGCAGCCAAGAACGGAATCATCCCTCGTACGAGCAGTACTTC.